These 28 T cell receptor beta chains came from one sample sequenced in a study of T cell responses to AZD1222 COVID-19 vaccine. Produced via immunoSEQ multiplex PCR; TCRdb's table is partial and in-frame only. Of over 100,000 clones in the sample, roughly 90% were seen once. The sample here was peripheral blood, taken 28 days after the second AZD1222 dose. The source of these receptors is an adult who received the AZD1222 COVID-19 vaccine.

This chain's CDR3 is CASSLRPPAQFF. For the CDR3, the DNA is TGTGCCAGCAGCTTACGCCCCCCGGCGCAGTTCTTC. This chain connects TRBV11-3 to TRBJ2-1, with D unclear. CDR3 length: 12 amino acids. Trimming cost V 2 bases and J 12 bases, with 11 bases left between them. In germline, CDR1 is SGHNT, CDR2 YENEEA.

The gene calls are TRBV5-4 and TRBJ1-3; no firm D call. CDR1 SGHNT and CDR2 YYREEE come from the germline V gene (reference sequence). The CDR3 is 15 residues long. The V end lost 0 bases, the J end lost 0 bases, and 7 bases lay between the germline ends. In DNA form, the CDR3 reads TGTGCCAGCAGCTTGGGCGGAGGCTCTGGAAACACCATATATTTT. As protein: CASSLGGGSGNTIYF.

The V gene is TRBV18, the J gene TRBJ2-7; D gene ambiguous. Germline V CDR1 and CDR2: KGHSH, LQKENI. The V and J ends lost 2 bases and 4 bases respectively, with 9 bases between them. CDR3 length: 13 amino acids. The CDR3 coding sequence is TGTGCCAGCTCACCAAGCCTCGAGTACGAGCAGTACTTC. Its translation is CASSPSLEYEQYF.

This clone was picked up a small number of times. The chain recombines TRBV24-1 with TRBJ2-7; the D is unclear. V was clipped by 2 bases and J by 0 bases, with 4 bases between them. This CDR3 comprises 13 residues. From germline, CDR1 is KGHDR and CDR2 SFDVKD. The DNA for the CDR3 is TGTGCCACCAGTGATTCCCCCTCCTACGAGCAGTACTTC. Amino acid sequence: CATSDSPSYEQYF.

This rearrangement joins TRBV14 to TRBJ2-1, with 13 bases aligning to TRBD2. The CDR3 extends over 16 amino acids. V gave up 3 bases and J gave up 7 bases; unmatched junction bases: 6. Looked up from germline, CDR1 is SGHDN and CDR2 is FVKESK. As DNA, the CDR3 is TGTGCCAGCAGCCACCTGACTAGCGGGAGGATGAATGAGCAGTTCTTC. This gives the protein CASSHLTSGRMNEQFF.

The V gene is TRBV19, the J gene TRBJ2-1; TRBD2 matches at 9 bases. The CDR3 covers 15 residues. Germline V CDR1 and CDR2: LNHDA, SQIVND (reference sequence). Losses at the gene ends were 1 base for V and 2 bases for J; bases not matched to a gene: 0. The CDR3 is CASSIVAGAYNEQFF. CDR3 coding DNA: TGTGCCAGTAGTATAGTAGCGGGAGCCTACAATGAGCAGTTCTTC.

The chain uses TRBV2 and TRBJ2-1; 10 bases agree with TRBD2. V was clipped by 3 bases and J by 7 bases; unmatched bases: 6. The CDR3 is 15 residues long. Germline V CDR1 and CDR2: SNHLY, FYNNEI. The CDR3 bases are TGTGCCAGCAGTGAGTGGGGACTAGCGACAAATGAGCAGTTCTTC. Amino acids: CASSEWGLATNEQFF.

V is TRBV5-1 and J is TRBJ1-1, with a weak D call TRBD1 (6 bases). Germline V gene data show CDR1 as SGHRS and CDR2 as YFSETQ. Trimming took 4 bases from V and 6 from J, leaving 16 bases between them. This CDR3 contains 14 residues. The CDR3 coding sequence is TGCGCCAGCAGCGACGTGACGGACAGAGCTGAAGCTTTCTTT. Its translation: CASSDVTDRAEAFF.

The chain uses TRBV2 and TRBJ1-1, with D possibly TRBD1 on 5 matching bases. The germline CDR1 and CDR2 sequences are SNHLY and FYNNEI. Trimming removed 7 bases at V and 0 bases at J, with 9 bases between. This CDR3 has 13 amino acids. CDR3 amino acids: CASKQAMNTEAFF. The CDR3 region has the DNA TGTGCCAGCAAACAGGCCATGAACACTGAAGCTTTCTTT. The variable domain in full, with the rest retrieved from reference TRBV2 and TRBJ1-1, is EPEVTQTPSHQVTQMGQEVILRCVPISNHLYFYWYRQILGQKVEFLVSFYNNEISEKSEIFDDQFSVERPDGSNFTLKIRSTKLEDSAMYFCASKQAMNTEAFFGQGTRLTVV.

The chain recombines TRBV3-1 (or the pseudogene TRBV3-2) with TRBJ1-1, with a tentative D call TRBD1 (6 bases). The CDR3 runs to 15 residues. CDR1 and CDR2 from the germline V gene are LGHDT and YNNKEL (reference sequence). Trimming cost V 3 bases and J 1 base, with 12 bases left between them. CDR3 sequence: CASSQGSRGNTEAFF. The CDR3 nucleotides are TGTGCCAGCAGCCAGGGGTCCAGGGGGAACACTGAAGCTTTCTTT.

CDR3 amino acids: CSVETEGETQYF. CDR3 nucleotides: TGCAGCGTTGAAACGGAGGGGGAGACCCAGTACTTC. This rearrangement joins TRBV29-1 to TRBJ2-5, with TRBD2 as a possible D gene (6 bases). Per the germline V gene, CDR1 is SQVTM and CDR2 is ANQGSEA. Deletions cut 2 bases from V and 5 bases from J, with 9 bases between. The CDR3 runs to 12 residues. The full variable domain, with the rest looked up from reference TRBV29-1 and TRBJ2-5, is SAVISQKPSRDICQRGTSLTIQCQVDSQVTMMFWYRQQPGQSLTLIATANQGSEATYESGFVIDKFPISRPNLTFSTLTVSNMSPEDSSIYLCSVETEGETQYFGPGTRLLVL.

CDR3 loop: CASSTGQDIYNSPLHF. The CDR3 DNA follows: TGTGCCAGTAGTACGGGACAGGACATTTATAATTCACCCCTCCACTTT. The rearrangement joins TRBV19 to TRBJ1-6; 8 bases align to TRBD1. CDR1 is LNHDA and CDR2 is SQIVND in the germline V gene (reference sequence). CDR3 length: 16 residues. The V and J ends lost 4 bases and 4 bases, in that order; junction bases with no gene match: 6.

The chain is built from TRBV24-1 and TRBJ2-1, with D possibly matching TRBD1 (8 bases). The CDR3 totals 13 residues. CDR1 is KGHDR, CDR2 SFDVKD, per germline. Deletions cut 9 bases from V and 5 bases from J, with 13 bases between. CDR3 nucleotide sequence: TGTGCCACCGGGAGGGACAGGAACAATGAGCAGTTCTTC. It translates to CATGRDRNNEQFF.

This clone was seen just once. The J gene is TRBJ2-1, the V gene TRBV5-5, with TRBD2 identical over 8 bases. V lost 4 bases to trimming and J lost 3 bases; unmatched junction nucleotides: 3. Germline CDR1 reads SGHKS; CDR2 reads YYEKEE (reference sequence). This CDR3 has 14 residues. The CDR3 spells CASSLGLDYNEQFF. The CDR3 DNA reads TGTGCCAGCAGCCTGGGACTAGACTACAATGAGCAGTTCTTC. The complete variable domain, with remaining parts taken from reference TRBV5-5 and TRBJ2-1, reads DAGVTQSPTHLIKTRGQQVTLRCSPISGHKSVSWYQQVLGQGPQFIFQYYEKEERGRGNFPDRFSARQFPNYSSELNVNALLLGDSALYLCASSLGLDYNEQFFGPGTRLTVL.

The CDR3 spells CASSLGTGWTEAFF. The CDR3 DNA is TGTGCCAGCAGCTTGGGGACAGGGTGGACTGAAGCTTTCTTT. The chain has TRBV5-5 and TRBJ1-1, with TRBD1 identical over 8 bases. The germline CDR1 and CDR2 sequences are SGHKS and YYEKEE (reference sequence). The CDR3 is 14 amino acids. V was pared by 0 bases and J by 5 bases, with 3 bases of the junction left unmatched.

V and J are TRBV28 and TRBJ2-1; D is tentatively TRBD1 or TRBD2 (6 bases each). There are 14 residues in the CDR3. CDR1 MDHEN and CDR2 SYDVKM come from the germline V gene. V lost 6 bases, J lost 8 bases, and 17 bases lay in between. Here the CDR3 DNA reads TGTGCCAGCAGAGAAAGGGGGGCGGGCTATGAGCAGTTCTTC. It is translated as CASRERGAGYEQFF.

J is TRBJ1-1 and V is TRBV28; D uncertain. Germline assignment: CDR1 MDHEN and CDR2 SYDVKM. The CDR3 contains 11 residues. V lost 4 bases to trimming and J lost 7 bases, with 7 bases between them. The CDR3 coding sequence is TGTGCCAGCAGTTGGTTTAATGAAGCTTTCTTT. Its protein product is CASSWFNEAFF.

The chain couples TRBV5-1 to TRBJ1-1, with D perhaps TRBD1 (5 bases). The germline V and J ends were trimmed by 0 bases and 6 bases, with 9 bases remaining between them. The V gene's germline CDR1 is SGHRS and CDR2 YFSETQ. CDR3 length: 13 amino acids. CDR3 bases: TGCGCCAGCAGCTTGGGACAGCTAGCTGAAGCTTTCTTT. Protein product: CASSLGQLAEAFF.

The chain employs TRBV28 and TRBJ1-6, with a tentative D call TRBD1 (5 bases). Trimming left V 6 bases short and J 10 bases short, with 10 bases between. Germline CDR1 MDHEN, CDR2 SYDVKM. This CDR3 has 12 amino acids. CDR3 region: CASRAGISPLHF. CDR3 sequence (DNA): TGTGCCAGCAGAGCAGGGATCTCACCCCTCCACTTT. The full variable domain, its missing parts supplied by reference TRBV28 and TRBJ1-6, is DVKVTQSSRYLVKRTGEKVFLECVQDMDHENMFWYRQDPGLGLRLIYFSYDVKMKEKGDIPEGYSVSREKKERFSLILESASTNQTSMYLCASRAGISPLHFGNGTRLTVT.

The chain is built from TRBV29-1 and TRBJ2-3; D gene uncertain. This CDR3 spans 14 amino acids. CDR1 and CDR2 from the germline V gene are SQVTM and ANQGSEA. V lost 3 bases and J 2 bases, leaving 12 bases between the germline ends. The DNA for the CDR3 is TGCAGCGTTGAGGGCCGAGTGTCCACAGATACGCAGTATTTT. It codes for CSVEGRVSTDTQYF.

The chain links TRBV6-5 to TRBJ2-2; D gene uncertain. In germline, CDR1 is MNHEY, CDR2 SVGAGI. CDR3 length: 14 residues. The germline V and J ends were trimmed by 3 bases and 5 bases, with 10 bases remaining between them. CDR3 protein: CASSYVGRTGELFF. The CDR3 bases are TGTGCCAGCAGTTATGTAGGGCGGACCGGGGAGCTGTTTTTT.

V is TRBV5-1 and J is TRBJ1-3; perhaps TRBD1 as D (5 bases). V lost 0 bases to trimming and J lost 4 bases, with 14 bases between them. The CDR3 length is 16 residues. CDR1 is SGHRS, CDR2 YFSETQ, per germline. The CDR3 region has the DNA TGCGCCAGCAGCTTGGACCCTCAGGGTTCGGGAAACACCATATATTTT. Its protein is CASSLDPQGSGNTIYF.

In its sample, this clone was seen once. The J gene is TRBJ2-3, the V gene TRBV7-9; D remains unclear. The V end was cut by 5 bases, the J end by 2 bases, with 17 bases between. The CDR3 loop spans 16 amino acids. CDR1 and CDR2 (germline): SEHNR, FQNEAQ (reference sequence). The CDR3 spells CASSLFTSLNTDTQYF. For the CDR3, the DNA is TGTGCCAGCAGCCTCTTTACGAGTTTGAACACAGATACGCAGTATTTT.

With respect to this clone: A read error may account for a junction end that differs from germline. The chain uses TRBV7-7 and TRBJ2-5; D not certain. CDR3 length: 13 amino acids. Germline CDR1 SSHAT, CDR2 FNYEAQ (reference sequence). The CDR3 coding sequence is TGTGCTAGCAGCTTTATGCAGTTAGAGACCCAGTACTTC. Translation gives CASSFMQLETQYF.

The chain carries TRBV28 and TRBJ2-7; the D is unclear. CDR1 and CDR2 (germline): MDHEN, SYDVKM. Trimming removed 1 base from V and 4 bases from J, with 8 bases in between. This CDR3 contains 13 residues. CDR3 protein: CASSLSTTYEQYF. CDR3 in DNA: TGTGCCAGCAGTTTATCAACTACTTACGAGCAGTACTTC. The whole variable domain, remainder taken from reference TRBV28 and TRBJ2-7, is DVKVTQSSRYLVKRTGEKVFLECVQDMDHENMFWYRQDPGLGLRLIYFSYDVKMKEKGDIPEGYSVSREKKERFSLILESASTNQTSMYLCASSLSTTYEQYFGPGTRLTVT.

V and J are TRBV3-1 (or the pseudogene TRBV3-2) and TRBJ2-3, with 7 bases aligning to TRBD2. This CDR3 has 16 amino acids. The germline CDR1 and CDR2 sequences are LGHDT and YNNKEL (reference sequence). Germline trimming cut 1 base from V and 5 bases from J; bases unmatched to any gene: 9. Written as DNA, the CDR3 is TGTGCCAGCAGCCAAGGTTCCGCGGGAGAGGGAGATACGCAGTATTTT. The encoded protein is CASSQGSAGEGDTQYF.

The J gene is TRBJ2-3, the V gene TRBV3-1 (or the pseudogene TRBV3-2); 7 bases agree with TRBD1. Germline-derived CDR1 and CDR2 are LGHDT and YNNKEL (reference sequence). V dropped 3 bases and J dropped 5; count of bases not matched to a gene: 8. There are 15 residues in the CDR3. CDR3: CASSHGTDLGDTQYF. The CDR3 nucleotides are TGTGCCAGCAGCCACGGGACAGACTTGGGAGATACGCAGTATTTT.

This chain uses TRBV9 with TRBJ1-2, with TRBD1 matching over 7 bases. V was clipped by 4 bases and J by 1 base; unmatched bases: 10. There are 16 residues in the CDR3. The germline V gene has CDR1 SGDLS and CDR2 YYNGEE. This CDR3 reads CASSSRGGRGNYGYTF. The CDR3 region has the DNA TGTGCCAGCAGCTCCAGGGGGGGCAGGGGTAACTATGGCTACACCTTC.